The next 15 T cell receptor beta chains were all read from a single sample in a study of untreated major depressive disorder. Generated by immunoSEQ multiplex PCR, the TCRdb table keeps only in-frame clones and is missing some. The table has 20,000 to 25,000 clones, about 89% seen once; the top ten hold 4.5% to 6.5%. The sample was CD4+ T cells from PBMCs. Receptors were obtained from a woman in her twenties or thirties in good health.

V usage is TRBV11-3 and J usage is TRBJ2-1; 9 bases fit TRBD1. Germline V gene data show CDR1 as SGHNT and CDR2 as YENEEA. The CDR3 consists of 12 residues. Unmatched junction bases numbered 3, after V lost 6 bases and J lost 9 bases. The CDR3 DNA sequence: TGTGCCAGCAGAGCGGACAGGGGTGAGCAGTTCTTC. This translates into CASRADRGEQFF.

Only one count was recorded for this clone. The V gene is TRBV4-2, the J gene TRBJ2-5; no firm D call. CDR1 is LGHNA, CDR2 YNFKEQ, per germline. Trimming shortened V by 0 bases and J by 4 bases, and 9 bases separated the two germline ends. The CDR3 has 14 residues. The CDR3 is CASSQERIGETQYF. The CDR3 DNA reads TGTGCCAGCAGCCAAGAACGTATAGGAGAGACCCAGTACTTC.

The rearrangement joins TRBV28 to TRBJ1-2; TRBD1 aligns across 7 bases. The CDR3 is 13 amino acids. The ends lost 6 bases at V and 8 bases at J; junction bases unmatched: 9. From germline, CDR1 is MDHEN and CDR2 SYDVKM. DNA for the CDR3: TGTGCCAGCAGGGAAAAAGGGGGCTGGGGCTACACCTTC. Its translation is CASREKGGWGYTF.

The rearrangement links TRBV7-8 to TRBJ1-2, with D maybe TRBD1 (5 bases). The CDR3 runs 12 residues. Germline values: CDR1 SGHVS, CDR2 FQNEAQ. The V end lost 5 bases, the J end lost 6 bases, and 10 bases lay between the germline ends. CDR3 protein: CASSTTGHGYTF. CDR3 DNA: TGTGCCAGCAGCACAACAGGACATGGCTACACCTTC.

The chain couples TRBV6-4 to TRBJ1-2; no reliable D call. Germline V gene sequence: CDR1 MRHNA, CDR2 SNTAGT. Trimming cost V 8 bases and J 8 bases, with 21 bases left between them. The CDR3 spans 14 residues. CDR3 DNA: TGTGCCAGCCGCCTGGGTGAGGTCCCTGAAGGCTACACCTTC. Encoded protein: CASRLGEVPEGYTF.

The V gene is TRBV25-1, the J gene TRBJ2-7; D may be TRBD1 (6 bases). Germline V gene sequence: CDR1 MGHDK, CDR2 SYGVNS. Between the trimmed V and J ends, which lost 6 bases and 2 bases, there was a span of 23 bases. The CDR3 consists of 17 residues. The chain's CDR3 is CASRGAAGDYKAYEQYF. CDR3 DNA sequence: TGTGCCAGCAGGGGGGCGGCAGGAGACTATAAAGCCTACGAGCAGTACTTC.

The chain joins TRBV27 to TRBJ2-5; tentatively, D is TRBD1 (5 bases). There are 15 residues in the CDR3. Germline loops: CDR1 MNHEY, CDR2 SMNVEV (reference sequence). V lost 3 bases and J lost 2, with 13 bases in between. Written as DNA, the CDR3 is TGTGCCAGCAGTTTCTCAGGGTCTTGGCAAGAGACCCAGTACTTC. It is translated as CASSFSGSWQETQYF.

The chain is built from TRBV2 and TRBJ1-5, with D tentatively TRBD1 (6 bases). Germline V gene sequence: CDR1 SNHLY, CDR2 FYNNEI. V dropped 7 bases and J dropped 2 bases, with 9 bases sitting between them. The CDR3 extends over 13 amino acids. The CDR3 protein is CASNYRGNQPQHF. The CDR3, as DNA: TGTGCCAGCAATTACAGGGGCAATCAGCCCCAGCATTTT.

Turning to this clone: The junction departs from germline at one end; a sequencing error may be responsible. This sequence joins TRBV7-2 and TRBJ2-5; perhaps TRBD1 as D (5 bases). Germline V gene lookup returns CDR1 SGHTA and CDR2 FQGNSA. The CDR3 runs to 14 residues. The CDR3 bases are TGTGCCAGCAGCTTGCTGGCAGGGCAAGGGACCCAGTACTTC. The encoded protein is CASSLLAGQGTQYF. The variable domain in full, with the rest retrieved from reference TRBV7-2 and TRBJ2-5, is GAGVSQSPSNKVTEKGKDVELRCDPISGHTALYWYRQSLGQGLEFLIYFQGNSAPDKSGLPSDRFSAERTGGSVSTLTIQRTQQEDSAVYLCASSLLAGQGTQYFGPGTRLLVL.

The V gene is TRBV7-2, the J gene TRBJ2-5; 14 bases line up with TRBD2. This CDR3 region has 17 residues. Trimming at V came to 6 bases and at J to 4 bases, leaving 10 bases not matched to a gene. CDR1 SGHTA and CDR2 FQGNSA come from the germline V gene. This chain's CDR3 is CASSATSGGAGGETQYF. The CDR3 DNA reads as TGTGCCAGCAGTGCGACTAGCGGGGGGGCCGGGGGAGAGACCCAGTACTTC.

In nucleotides, the CDR3 is TGTGCCAGCAGCCCCCGGGACAGGGACGAGCAGTACTTC. Protein product: CASSPRDRDEQYF. The V gene is TRBV5-4, the J gene TRBJ2-7; 9 positions agree with TRBD1. This CDR3 comprises 13 residues. Germline V gene sequence: CDR1 SGHNT, CDR2 YYREEE (reference sequence). The V segment lost 4 bases and the J segment 5 bases; nucleotides outside the gene matches: 4.

Here the CDR3 DNA reads TGTGCCAGCAGCCCGCCATTGAACACTGAAGCTTTCTTT. This codes for CASSPPLNTEAFF. The V call is TRBV7-9, the J call TRBJ1-1; D unclear. CDR1 is SEHNR, CDR2 FQNEAQ, per germline (reference sequence). This CDR3 has 13 residues. The germline V and J ends were trimmed by 5 bases and 0 bases, with 7 bases remaining between them.

This sequence joins TRBV19 and TRBJ2-3; 9 nucleotides align to TRBD2. From germline, CDR1 is LNHDA and CDR2 SQIVND (reference sequence). This CDR3 is built from 17 residues. V lost 1 base, J lost 8 bases, and 13 bases stayed unmatched. CDR3 sequence reads: CASSIVKTSGRGGTQYF. The DNA for the CDR3 is TGTGCCAGTAGTATAGTTAAGACTAGCGGCCGAGGTGGTACGCAGTATTTT. The whole variable domain, remainder taken from reference TRBV19 and TRBJ2-3, is DGGITQSPKYLFRKEGQNVTLSCEQNLNHDAMYWYRQDPGQGLRLIYYSQIVNDFQKGDIAEGYSVSREKKESFPLTVTSAQKNPTAFYLCASSIVKTSGRGGTQYFGPGTRLTVL.

The chain uses TRBV5-6 and TRBJ1-2, with D possibly TRBD1 on 5 matching bases. CDR3 size: 15 residues. Germline V lookup: CDR1 SGHDT, CDR2 YYEEEE. Trimming left V 3 bases short and J 4 bases short, with 16 bases between. DNA for the CDR3: TGTGCCAGCAGCTCAACCGGGAGGGGTGCCTATGGCTACACCTTC. Amino acids: CASSSTGRGAYGYTF.

This rearrangement joins TRBV11-2 to TRBJ1-5, with 7 positions matching TRBD1. V was pared by 3 bases and J by 4 bases, with 0 bases of the junction left unmatched. The CDR3 extends over 13 amino acids. The germline V gene has CDR1 SGHAT and CDR2 FQNNGV. The DNA of the CDR3 is TGTGCCAGCAGCTTGGGACAGAATCAGCCCCAGCATTTT. Translated, it gives CASSLGQNQPQHF. Full variable domain (remainder filled in from reference TRBV11-2 and TRBJ1-5): EAGVAQSPRYKIIEKRQSVAFWCNPISGHATLYWYQQILGQGPKLLIQFQNNGVVDDSQLPKDRFSAERLKGVDSTLKIQPAKLEDSAVYLCASSLGQNQPQHFGDGTRLSIL.